Following are 18 T cell receptor beta chains from one sample sequenced in a study of blood T cell repertoires in COVID-19. Repertoires were generated with immunoSEQ multiplex PCR, while TCRdb's copy carries only in-frame clones and drops some. The sample lists 150,000 to 200,000 clones; roughly 86% were seen once. Material for sequencing was peripheral blood. These receptors all come from a man aged 70 or older with acute or convalescent COVID-19.

This chain links TRBV6-5 with TRBJ2-7; D might be TRBD2 (5 bases). V lost 4 bases to trimming and J lost 10 bases, with 11 bases between them. CDR3 length equals 11 residues. Germline assignment: CDR1 MNHEY and CDR2 SVGAGI. CDR3 residues: CASSSPGIQYF. CDR3 nucleotide sequence: TGTGCCAGCAGTTCTCCGGGGATACAGTACTTC.

The rearrangement joins TRBV29-1 to TRBJ2-4, with a tentative D call TRBD1 (7 bases). The germline V gene encodes CDR1 SQVTM and CDR2 ANQGSEA. This CDR3 has 13 residues. Trimming left V 8 bases short and J 9 bases short, with 20 bases between. DNA for the CDR3: TGCAGCCCAGGGGGTGGGAGGACCGGCATTCAGTACTTC. Translation: CSPGGGRTGIQYF. The whole variable domain, filled in from reference TRBV29-1 and TRBJ2-4, reads SAVISQKPSRDICQRGTSLTIQCQVDSQVTMMFWYRQQPGQSLTLIATANQGSEATYESGFVIDKFPISRPNLTFSTLTVSNMSPEDSSIYLCSPGGGRTGIQYFGAGTRLSVL.

The chain links TRBV29-1 to TRBJ2-3; 7 nucleotides match TRBD2. The length of the CDR3 is 15 residues. Unmatched junction bases numbered 12, after V lost 7 bases and J lost 2 bases. Germline V lookup: CDR1 SQVTM, CDR2 ANQGSEA. This CDR3 is CSAGGTGGTTDTQYF. CDR3 DNA sequence: TGCAGCGCTGGGGGAACGGGAGGAACCACAGATACGCAGTATTTT.

V is TRBV11-2 and J is TRBJ1-2; 9 nucleotides line up with TRBD1. Germline V CDR1 and CDR2: SGHAT, FQNNGV. CDR3 size: 13 residues. With 6 bases clipped from V and 8 bases from J, the junction kept 7 bases outside the gene matches. CDR3 region: CASSPWDREGYTF. CDR3 DNA: TGTGCCAGCAGTCCCTGGGACAGGGAAGGCTACACCTTC.

This rearrangement joins TRBV28 to TRBJ2-3, with 9 bases that match TRBD2. J was trimmed by 4 bases and V by 8 bases; bases with no gene match: 10. The germline V gene encodes CDR1 MDHEN and CDR2 SYDVKM. This CDR3 contains 15 residues. The CDR3 nucleotides are TGTGCCAGCGGGGATAGCGGGAGATCGTCAGATACGCAGTATTTT. This translates into CASGDSGRSSDTQYF.

This clone was observed a single time. The chain carries TRBV5-1 and TRBJ1-5, with D maybe TRBD1 (5 bases). This CDR3 is built from 14 residues. In germline, CDR1 is SGHRS, CDR2 YFSETQ. V was shortened by 4 bases and J by 3 bases, with 11 bases between the two germline ends. CDR3 DNA sequence: TGCGCCAGCAGCACCGACAGTTCCAATCAGCCCCAGCATTTT. It translates to CASSTDSSNQPQHF.

This rearrangement joins TRBV7-5 to TRBJ2-4; TRBD1 is the table's D call and was not checked against the DNA. TRBV7-5 is described as a pseudogene. The CDR3 extends over 15 amino acids. DNA for the CDR3: TGTGCCAGAAGCCCGCCAGACAGGGTTTGGAACATTCAGTACTTC. Protein sequence: CARSPPDRVWNIQYF.

The chain uses TRBV12-3 or TRBV12-4 and TRBJ2-2, with TRBD1 as a possible D gene (6 bases). The ends were cut back, 6 bases at V and 7 bases at J, with 9 bases in the middle. The CDR3 runs to 12 residues. The CDR3 DNA reads as TGTGCCAGCAGGGACAGTTACGGGGAGCTGTTTTTT. Protein: CASRDSYGELFF.

This clone was detected only a few times. Other DNA sequences from this sample encode an identical CDR3 as well. This chain joins TRBV5-4 and TRBJ1-2, with TRBD1 matching over 7 bases. With V trimmed by 4 bases and J by 0 bases, 6 bases remained unmatched. The CDR3 is 15 residues long. Germline loops: CDR1 SGHNT, CDR2 YYREEE (reference sequence). The DNA of the CDR3 is TGTGCCAGCAGCCCACGGACAGGAGCTAACTATGGCTACACCTTC. Translating gives CASSPRTGANYGYTF.

The chain joins TRBV5-4 to TRBJ1-1; D is unclear. Germline CDR1 SGHNT, CDR2 YYREEE (reference sequence). This CDR3 comprises 13 residues. Trimming pared 0 bases from V and 10 bases from J, leaving 13 bases between. The chain's CDR3 is CASSLAPGERAFF. CDR3 DNA sequence: TGTGCCAGCAGCTTGGCCCCTGGGGAGAGAGCTTTCTTT. Drawing the rest from reference TRBV5-4 and TRBJ1-1, the complete variable domain is ETGVTQSPTHLIKTRGQQVTLRCSSQSGHNTVSWYQQALGQGPQFIFQYYREEENGRGNFPPRFSGLQFPNYSSELNVNALELDDSALYLCASSLAPGERAFFGQGTRLTVV.

This rearrangement joins TRBV19 to TRBJ2-6, with a tentative D call TRBD2 (7 bases). CDR3 length equals 17 residues. V lost 3 bases, J lost 0 bases, and 12 bases lay in between. The germline V gene encodes CDR1 LNHDA and CDR2 SQIVND (reference sequence). The CDR3 nucleotides are TGTGCCAGTAGTATGGGGGGGCCTAACTCTGGGGCCAACGTCCTGACTTTC. Residues: CASSMGGPNSGANVLTF.

The gene calls are TRBV5-1 and TRBJ2-2; 8 nucleotides match TRBD1. The CDR3 consists of 15 residues. In germline, CDR1 is SGHRS, CDR2 YFSETQ. Trimming at V came to 2 bases and at J to 10 bases, leaving 10 bases not matched to a gene. CDR3 in amino acids: CASSFGQGQSTELFF. The CDR3 DNA is TGCGCCAGCAGCTTTGGACAGGGACAAAGTACGGAGCTGTTTTTT.

The chain joins TRBV24-1 to TRBJ1-5; D uncertain. This CDR3 is 12 amino acids long. V gave up 5 bases and J gave up 6 bases, with 7 bases separating them. Germline CDR1 KGHDR, CDR2 SFDVKD. CDR3 nucleotides: TGTGCCACCAGTGCGGCGGGTCAGCCCCAGCATTTT. Protein sequence: CATSAAGQPQHF.

The chain couples TRBV5-1 to TRBJ2-3; 9 nucleotides agree with TRBD1. Germline V gene data show CDR1 as SGHRS and CDR2 as YFSETQ. Trimming cost V 4 bases and J 5 bases; bases outside gene matches: 11. The CDR3 contains 16 residues. CDR3 coding DNA: TGCGCCAGCAGCCTAGAAGGGTACAGGGGGCAAGATACGCAGTATTTT. This sequence encodes CASSLEGYRGQDTQYF. Variable domain in full (rest from reference TRBV5-1 and TRBJ2-3): KAGVTQTPRYLIKTRGQQVTLSCSPISGHRSVSWYQQTPGQGLQFLFEYFSETQRNKGNFPGRFSGRQFSNSRSEMNVSTLELGDSALYLCASSLEGYRGQDTQYFGPGTRLTVL.

V gene TRBV7-3 combines with J gene TRBJ2-3; 10 bases match TRBD2. Germline CDR1 is SGHTA and CDR2 is FQGTGA. Trimming cost V 3 bases and J 1 base; bases outside gene matches: 1. CDR3 length equals 15 residues. The CDR3 loop reads CASSFGLAGTDTQYF. The CDR3, as DNA: TGTGCCAGCAGCTTTGGACTAGCGGGCACAGATACGCAGTATTTT.

The chain has TRBV28 and TRBJ2-7; 8 bases align to TRBD1. Germline assignment: CDR1 MDHEN and CDR2 SYDVKM. CDR3 length: 14 amino acids. V dropped 5 bases and J dropped 1; count of bases not matched to a gene: 4. Here the CDR3 DNA reads TGTGCCAGCAGTCGACAGGGGATTTCCTACGAGCAGTACTTC. This codes for CASSRQGISYEQYF.

The rearrangement joins TRBV6-5 to TRBJ1-2; D ambiguous. The V gene's germline CDR1 is MNHEY and CDR2 SVGAGI. The ends were cut back, 4 bases at V and 4 bases at J, with 10 bases in the middle. This CDR3 contains 13 residues. CDR3 nucleotides: TGTGCCAGCAGTTTAGGAGAAAGCTATGGCTACACCTTC. This translates into CASSLGESYGYTF.

This clone was counted once. V is TRBV27 and J is TRBJ2-1, with 7 bases matching TRBD2. The CDR3 length is 14 residues. The trim removed 6 bases at V and 5 bases at J, leaving 7 bases unmatched. Germline V gene lookup returns CDR1 MNHEY and CDR2 SMNVEV (reference sequence). The CDR3, as DNA: TGTGCCAGCAGAGTGGGAGGGCCGCACAATGAGCAGTTCTTC. This translates into CASRVGGPHNEQFF.